This is a list of T cell receptor beta chains from one sample in a study of cytotoxic CD8 clonotypes in ibrutinib-treated CLL. Clones were read by immunoSEQ multiplex PCR, and TCRdb kept only the in-frame ones, dropping some. Of some 120,000 clones in the sample, roughly 80% are singletons; the top ten hold about 3.5%. Sequenced here: PBMCs, sampled after 24 months of ibrutinib treatment. These receptors all stem from a human donor with chronic lymphocytic leukemia. Each CDR3 is given with its conserved first and last residue. The D gene is left open where the match is weak. Size is omitted from some rows. Given values are once, few, many or a class for expanded clones.

cdr3_aa	cdr3_nt	j_call	v_call	clone_size	d_call
CASSFPRGARTEAFF	TGTGCCAGCAGCTTTCCCAGGGGAGCTCGGACTGAAGCTTTCTTT	TRBJ1-1	TRBV11-2	few	-
CASSVATGTATSYEQYF	TGCGCCAGCAGCGTGGCAACCGGGACGGCAACCTCCTACGAGCAGTACTTC	TRBJ2-7	TRBV5-1	-	-
CASYSGPSSYEQYF	TGTGCCAGTTATTCCGGACCGTCCTCCTACGAGCAGTACTTC	TRBJ2-7	TRBV28	-	-
CAWSVPAGELFF	TGTGCCTGGAGTGTACCGGCCGGGGAGCTGTTTTTT	TRBJ2-2	TRBV30	few	-
CASSLKTYNEQFF	TGTGCCAGTAGCTTAAAGACCTACAATGAGCAATTCTTC	TRBJ2-1	TRBV19	-	-
CASSPSGESSYEQYF	TGTGCCAGCAGCCCCTCGGGGGAAAGCTCCTACGAGCAGTACTTC	TRBJ2-7	TRBV7-7	-	-
CASSRQEAINEKLFF	TGCGCCAGCAGCCGACAGGAAGCCATTAATGAAAAACTGTTTTTT	TRBJ1-4	TRBV4-1	-	-
CAISVRSGGVYEQYF	TGTGCCATCAGTGTTAGGTCAGGGGGCGTTTACGAGCAGTACTTC	TRBJ2-7	TRBV10-3	-	TRBD1
CSGLAEETQYF	TGCAGTGGACTAGCGGAAGAGACCCAGTACTTC	TRBJ2-5	TRBV20-1	few	TRBD2
CASSQGVSGNTIYF	TGCGCCAGCAGTCAGGGGGTCTCTGGAAACACCATATATTTT	TRBJ1-3	TRBV10-2	-	TRBD1
CASSLESTGELFF	TGTGCCAGCAGCTTAGAGTCCACCGGGGAGCTGTTTTTT	TRBJ2-2	TRBV7-2	once	-
CASSLDGGAIGTQYF	TGTGCCAGCAGCTTAGATGGGGGCGCGATCGGTACGCAGTATTTT	TRBJ2-3	TRBV7-8	-	-
CASSLSGGGGPNEQFF	TGTGCCAGCAGCTTAAGTGGTGGCGGGGGGCCCAATGAGCAGTTCTTC	TRBJ2-1	TRBV11-2	-	TRBD2
CASSETDRDSTEAFF	TGTGCCAGCAGCGAAACCGACAGGGATAGTACTGAAGCTTTCTTT	TRBJ1-1	TRBV21-1	-	-
CASSPDGTNYGYTF	TGTGCCAGCAGCCCTGACGGAACTAACTATGGCTACACCTTC	TRBJ1-2	TRBV5-4	-	-
CASSEVVGDRGNEQYF	TGTGCCAGCAGTGAAGTAGTAGGGGACAGGGGCAACGAGCAGTACTTC	TRBJ2-7	TRBV2	-	TRBD1
CAISESGTRETQYF	TGTGCCATCAGTGAGTCAGGGACAAGAGAGACCCAGTACTTC	TRBJ2-5	TRBV10-3	-	-
CASSYVAGSLYGYTF	TGTGCCAGCAGTTATGTTGCCGGGTCCCTCTATGGCTACACCTTC	TRBJ1-2	TRBV6-5	few	-
CASSQGDRKYF	TGTGCCAGCAGCCAAGGGGACAGAAAGTACTTC	TRBJ2-7	TRBV14	-	TRBD1
CASKSTENTGELFF	TGTGCCAGCAAAAGTACCGAGAACACCGGGGAGCTGTTTTTT	TRBJ2-2	TRBV2	-	-
CASSLGLAQTGELFF	TGTGCCAGCAGCCTAGGTTTGGCCCAGACCGGGGAGCTGTTTTTT	TRBJ2-2	TRBV7-6	-	-
CASSSGTGIGGSPLHF	TGTGCCAGCAGCTCCGGGACAGGGATAGGGGGTTCACCCCTCCACTTT	TRBJ1-6	TRBV5-4	-	TRBD1
CATSRVGQGPAYNEQFF	TGTGCCACCAGCAGAGTGGGACAGGGGCCTGCCTACAATGAGCAGTTCTTC	TRBJ2-1	TRBV15	-	TRBD1
CASSQGVAQTYEQYF	TGCGCCAGCAGCCAAGGGGTCGCACAAACCTACGAGCAGTACTTC	TRBJ2-7	TRBV4-1	-	-
CASSWGTGDSPLHF	TGTGCCAGCAGCTGGGGGACAGGGGATTCACCCCTCCACTTT	TRBJ1-6	TRBV7-9	-	TRBD1
CASSPPGTLSYEQYF	TGTGCCAGCAGTCCACCCGGGACACTGAGTTACGAGCAGTACTTC	TRBJ2-7	TRBV28	-	-
CASSIAGQGANEQYF	TGTGCCAGCTCAATCGCCGGACAGGGGGCAAATGAGCAGTACTTC	TRBJ2-7	TRBV18	-	TRBD1
CASSLSDRNSPLHF	TGTGCCAGCAGCTTGAGCGACCGAAATTCACCCCTCCACTTT	TRBJ1-6	TRBV28	-	-
CASSAGTGGNQPQHF	TGTGCCAGCAGCGCAGGGACAGGGGGGAATCAGCCCCAGCATTTT	TRBJ1-5	TRBV6-5	-	TRBD1
CASRHAASGGFKETQYF	TGTGCCAGCCGACATGCGGCTAGCGGGGGGTTTAAAGAGACCCAGTACTTC	TRBJ2-5	TRBV12-1	-	-
CASSLAKGTDTQYF	TGTGCCAGCAGCTTGGCGAAGGGCACAGATACGCAGTATTTT	TRBJ2-3	TRBV5-4	-	-
CSVDGGTSYEQYF	TGCAGCGTTGACGGGGGCACCTCCTACGAGCAGTACTTC	TRBJ2-7	TRBV29-1	-	-
CASSSPRVGQVNTEAFF	TGTGCCAGTAGTTCCCCCAGGGTTGGACAAGTAAACACTGAAGCTTTCTTT	TRBJ1-1	TRBV19	-	-
CASSPHGGTYNEQFF	TGTGCCAGCAGCCCCCACGGGGGCACATACAATGAGCAGTTCTTC	TRBJ2-1	TRBV9	-	-
CASSLGVRRDTEAFF	TGTGCCAGCAGCTTAGGTGTCAGGAGGGACACTGAAGCTTTCTTT	TRBJ1-1	TRBV11-2	-	-
CASSKEIGTGPPAFF	TGTGCCAGCAGCAAAGAAATAGGGACAGGCCCTCCAGCTTTCTTT	TRBJ1-1	TRBV21-1	few	-
CASSPRGLNTEAFF	TGTGCCAGCTCCCCAAGGGGGTTGAACACTGAAGCTTTCTTT	TRBJ1-1	TRBV18	-	-
CASSFDTDGELFF	TGTGCCAGCAGCTTTGATACTGACGGGGAGCTGTTTTTT	TRBJ2-2	TRBV11-3	-	-
CASNAEDIRPYEQYF	TGTGCCAGCAACGCCGAGGACATCCGCCCCTACGAGCAGTACTTC	TRBJ2-7	TRBV6-1	-	-
CSVEGTGRYGYTF	TGCAGCGTTGAAGGGACAGGCCGTTATGGCTACACCTTC	TRBJ1-2	TRBV29-1	few	TRBD1